This T cell receptor (beta chain) was captured in a study of T cell clusters in autoimmune cytopenias. Study details: Per sample, median TRB depth was approximately 48,000 reads, yielding a median roughly 2,400 distinct clonotypes.

Study observations and caveats: Active autoimmune hepatitis patients had roughly 3.3-fold fewer exclusive TRB clusters than healthy donors. TRB repertoire shifts in secondary cytopenia and chronic lymphocytic leukemia mostly reflected lymphoma, not autoimmunity.

Turning to this clonotype: Its specificity is unknown.

TRB rearrangements were amplified by touch-down multiplex PCR with mixed TRB-A/B primers. Following a re-call of the multiplex PCR reads, TCRdb has one entry per CDR3 protein and lacks DNA. This sample's clone table lists over 7,000 distinct CDR3 sequences. CDR1 SGHRS and CDR2 YFSETQ come from the germline V gene. This CDR3 comprises 13 residues. Each sample's input was around 250 ng genomic DNA, approximately 37,500 genome equivalents. The chain employs TRBV5-1 and TRBJ2-3. The specimen was peripheral blood. The clonotype originates from a human donor with an autoimmune cytopenia or autoimmune hepatitis (not recorded which). The CDR3 loop reads CASSLEEADTQYF.